The 8 T cell receptor beta chains given below trace back to one sample, sequenced in a study of B cell selection in AIRE deficiency. Method: immunoSEQ multiplex PCR; TCRdb's copy keeps in-frame clones and lacks some. The sample lists fewer than 30,000 clones; around 97% were seen once. CD4+CD127+ cells were sorted as the conventional CD4 T cells. Sequencing was done on a sample of conventional CD4+ T cells sorted from PBMCs. Every receptor here comes from a human donor with AIRE deficiency.

V gene TRBV4-1 combines with J gene TRBJ1-4, with D perhaps matching TRBD1 (6 bases). Deletions cut 4 bases from V and 7 bases from J, with 25 bases between. This CDR3 comprises 18 residues. Germline assignment: CDR1 MGHRA and CDR2 YSYEKL. The CDR3: CASSRHIRRDTLTEKLFF. CDR3 in DNA: TGCGCCAGCAGCCGGCATATAAGGAGGGACACCTTGACTGAAAAACTGTTTTTT.

J is TRBJ2-2 and V is TRBV21-1; the D call TRBD2 from the table was never checked on the DNA. TRBV21-1 is a pseudogene segment. The CDR3 spans 18 residues. The CDR3 loop is CASSKGLAGDRGNGELFF. CDR3 sequence (DNA): TGTGCCAGCAGCAAGGGACTAGCGGGAGATCGGGGGAACGGGGAGCTGTTTTTT.

This chain links TRBV7-3 with TRBJ2-5, with a tentative D call TRBD1 (5 bases). CDR3 length equals 15 residues. Between the trimmed V and J ends, which lost 1 base and 0 bases, there was a span of 9 bases. In germline, CDR1 is SGHTA, CDR2 FQGTGA. The CDR3 DNA sequence: TGTGCCAGCAGCTTAATTGGGGCAGACCAAGAGACCCAGTACTTC. This sequence encodes CASSLIGADQETQYF.

CDR3 loop: CASSSAGGSGNTIYF. The CDR3 DNA follows: TGTGCCAGCAGCTCCGCAGGGGGATCTGGAAACACCATATATTTT. The chain couples TRBV5-4 to TRBJ1-3; 7 bases fit TRBD1. CDR3 size: 15 residues. Trimming took 3 bases from V and 1 from J; bases not matched to a gene: 4. CDR1 is SGHNT, CDR2 YYREEE, per germline (reference sequence).

J is TRBJ2-2 and V is TRBV6-4; D not certain. This CDR3 is 13 amino acids long. V lost 0 bases to trimming and J lost 8 bases, with 7 bases between them. Germline loops: CDR1 MRHNA, CDR2 SNTAGT. CDR3 sequence (DNA): TGTGCCAGCAGTGACTCGACCCGAGGGGAGCTGTTTTTT. Encoded protein: CASSDSTRGELFF.

The genes are TRBV7-9 and TRBJ2-7; 8 nucleotides match TRBD2. V shed 2 bases and J 5 bases; nucleotides not matched to a gene: 8. CDR1 SEHNR and CDR2 FQNEAQ come from the germline V gene (reference sequence). The CDR3 totals 15 residues. This chain's CDR3 is CASSLTAGVPHEQYF. CDR3 coding DNA: TGTGCCAGCAGCTTAACAGCGGGAGTCCCCCACGAGCAGTACTTC.

The chain carries TRBV19 and TRBJ1-3, with D possibly being TRBD1 (5 bases). Trimming shortened V by 4 bases and J by 0 bases, and 13 bases separated the two germline ends. The germline gives CDR1 LNHDA, CDR2 SQIVND (reference sequence). The CDR3 contains 16 residues. The CDR3 here is CASSTTASYSGNTIYF. The CDR3, as DNA: TGTGCCAGTAGTACGACAGCCTCCTACTCTGGAAACACCATATATTTT.

This clone occurred once. The chain joins TRBV2 to TRBJ2-7, with TRBD1 as a possible D gene (6 bases). From germline, CDR1 is SNHLY and CDR2 FYNNEI. V was cut by 6 bases and J by 4 bases, with 10 bases left in between. This CDR3 spans 12 amino acids. In nucleotides, the CDR3 is TGTGCCAGCAGACAGGGTTTTTACGAGCAGTACTTC. Amino acid sequence: CASRQGFYEQYF.